These 4 T cell receptor beta chains originate from one sample sequenced in a study of blood T cell repertoires in COVID-19. Here immunoSEQ multiplex PCR was the method, and the copy in TCRdb shows in-frame clones only, minus some. The sample has 100,000 or so clones, about 93% seen once. The sequenced sample was peripheral blood. These receptors originate from a woman aged 45-65 years in a cohort sampled during active COVID-19.

This clone was detected a few times. The chain joins TRBV10-2 to TRBJ1-6; TRBD1 is a possible D gene (6 bases). Trimming left V 2 bases short and J 13 bases short, with 9 bases between. Germline V gene lookup returns CDR1 WSHSY and CDR2 SAAADI. CDR3 size: 12 residues. The CDR3 DNA reads as TGCGCCAGCAGTGAGATCCAGGGGCCCCTCCACTTT. Translating it yields CASSEIQGPLHF.

This chain's CDR3 is CASREGSSYEQYF. For the CDR3, the DNA is TGCGCCAGCAGGGAGGGGTCCTCCTACGAGCAGTACTTC. The rearrangement joins TRBV5-1 to TRBJ2-7, with a tentative D call TRBD2 (6 bases). The CDR3 consists of 13 residues. Germline CDR1 and CDR2: SGHRS and YFSETQ. V lost 5 bases and J lost 0, with 9 bases in between.

This chain links TRBV27 with TRBJ2-5; 7 nucleotides agree with TRBD2. Germline trimming cut 0 bases from V and 3 bases from J; bases unmatched to any gene: 1. The CDR3 covers 14 residues. Germline V CDR1 and CDR2: MNHEY, SMNVEV (reference sequence). The CDR3 reads CASSLSGGEETQYF. CDR3 coding DNA: TGTGCCAGCAGTTTATCGGGGGGGGAAGAGACCCAGTACTTC.

This chain links TRBV5-4 with TRBJ1-1; a weak D match, TRBD1 (5 bases). Between the trimmed V and J ends, which lost 0 bases and 3 bases, there was a span of 15 bases. The CDR3 sequence is 16 residues long. The V gene's germline CDR1 is SGHNT and CDR2 YYREEE (reference sequence). CDR3 sequence: CASSLVAGRGDTEAFF. As DNA, the CDR3 is TGTGCCAGCAGCTTGGTGGCAGGGCGGGGGGACACTGAAGCTTTCTTT.